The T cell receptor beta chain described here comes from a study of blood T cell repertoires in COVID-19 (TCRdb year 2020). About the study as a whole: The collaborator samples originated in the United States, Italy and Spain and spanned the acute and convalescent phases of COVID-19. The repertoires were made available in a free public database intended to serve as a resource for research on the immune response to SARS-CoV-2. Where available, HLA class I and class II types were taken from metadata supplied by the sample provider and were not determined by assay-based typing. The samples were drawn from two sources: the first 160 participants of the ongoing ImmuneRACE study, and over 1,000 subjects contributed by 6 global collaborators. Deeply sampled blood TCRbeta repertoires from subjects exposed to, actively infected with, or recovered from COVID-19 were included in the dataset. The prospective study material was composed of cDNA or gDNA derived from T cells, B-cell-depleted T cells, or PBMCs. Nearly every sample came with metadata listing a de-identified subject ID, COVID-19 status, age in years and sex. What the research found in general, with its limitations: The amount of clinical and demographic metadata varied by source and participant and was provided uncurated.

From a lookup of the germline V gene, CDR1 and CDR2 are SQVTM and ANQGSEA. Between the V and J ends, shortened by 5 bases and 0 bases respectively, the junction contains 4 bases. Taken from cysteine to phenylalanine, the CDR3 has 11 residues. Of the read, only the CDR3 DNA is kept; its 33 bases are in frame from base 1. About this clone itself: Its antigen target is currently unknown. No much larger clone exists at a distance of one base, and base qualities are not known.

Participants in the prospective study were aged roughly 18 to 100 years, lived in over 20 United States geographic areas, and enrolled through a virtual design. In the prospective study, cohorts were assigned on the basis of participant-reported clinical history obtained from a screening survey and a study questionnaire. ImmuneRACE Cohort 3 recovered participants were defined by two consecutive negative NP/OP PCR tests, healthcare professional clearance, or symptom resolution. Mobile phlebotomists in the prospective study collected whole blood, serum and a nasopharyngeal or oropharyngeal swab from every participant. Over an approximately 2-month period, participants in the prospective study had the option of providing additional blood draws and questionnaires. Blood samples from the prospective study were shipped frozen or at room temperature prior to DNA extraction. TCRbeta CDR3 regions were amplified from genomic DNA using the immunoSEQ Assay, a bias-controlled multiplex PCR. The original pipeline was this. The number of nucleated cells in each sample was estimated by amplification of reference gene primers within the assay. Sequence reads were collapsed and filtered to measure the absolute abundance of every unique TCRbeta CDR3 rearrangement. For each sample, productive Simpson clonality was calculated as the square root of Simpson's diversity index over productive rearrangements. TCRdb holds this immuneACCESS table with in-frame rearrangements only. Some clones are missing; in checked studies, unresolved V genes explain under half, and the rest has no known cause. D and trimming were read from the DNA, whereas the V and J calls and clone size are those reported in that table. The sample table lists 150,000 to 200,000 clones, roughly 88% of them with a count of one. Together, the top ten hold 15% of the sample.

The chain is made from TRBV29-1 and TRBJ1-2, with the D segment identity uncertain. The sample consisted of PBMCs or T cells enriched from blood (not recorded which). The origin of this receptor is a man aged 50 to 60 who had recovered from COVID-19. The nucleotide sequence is TGCAGCGTTCAGTCTAACTATGGCTACACCTTC. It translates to CSVQSNYGYTF.